This T cell receptor (beta chain) was found in a study of T cell responses to AZD1222 COVID-19 vaccine. Study conclusions and caveats: Of spike-specific TCRs, nearly half reportedly target regions left unmutated in variants. Sampled repertoires all dated from after the peak T cell response.

As regards this clone: What it recognizes is unknown.

Sequenced by immunoSEQ multiplex PCR; TCRdb stores in-frame clones only, minus some. This repertoire shows some 100,000 clones, about 88% found once; its top ten account for 16%. The CDR3 extends over 13 amino acids. Material: peripheral blood, obtained on day 0 of AZD1222 vaccination. V usage is TRBV21-1 and J usage is TRBJ1-6. TRBV21-1 is designated a pseudogene. This clonotype originated in an adult in good health. CDR3 sequence (DNA): TGTGCCAGGCCAATCGCCCGGAATTCACCCCTCCACTTT. As protein: CARPIARNSPLHF.